The rows below give T cell receptor beta chains drawn from one sample of a study of T cell responses to AZD1222 COVID-19 vaccine. Measured with immunoSEQ multiplex PCR; TCRdb has only the in-frame clones, and not every one. The sample consists of under 140,000 clones, about 88% of them appearing once. The sequencing here drew on peripheral blood, taken on day 0 of AZD1222 vaccination. The receptors here all came from an adult in good health. Both conserved end residues are trimmed from each CDR3.

CDR3aa,v_gene,j_gene
ASSRQGAGTEAF,TRBV5-6,TRBJ1-1
ASSDTGYDYGYT,TRBV2,TRBJ1-2
ASSLGGSSEAF,TRBV5-1,TRBJ1-1
ASSQDRVHEQY,TRBV13,TRBJ2-7
ASSNRGPGANVLT,TRBV19,TRBJ2-6
ASSYGTGGYEQY,TRBV6-5,TRBJ2-7
SAGWQPQH,TRBV20-1,TRBJ1-5
ASSDQGLNSPLH,TRBV2,TRBJ1-6
ASSLVSGFRTEAF,TRBV5-1,TRBJ1-1
ASSLGNTYTEQY,TRBV5-1,TRBJ2-7
ASSPARGGTEAF,TRBV18,TRBJ1-1
ASSIGGAYEQY,TRBV19,TRBJ2-7
ASSGTGRTYGYT,TRBV5-4,TRBJ1-2
ATSRDGNQPQH,TRBV15,TRBJ1-5
ASGKDGLYEQY,TRBV6-5,TRBJ2-7
ASSEALRGLGQPQH,TRBV2,TRBJ1-5
ASSESGQDVYNEQF,TRBV10-1,TRBJ2-1
ASSQPSVGGTQY,TRBV4-1,TRBJ2-5
ASSEILNYGYT,TRBV19,TRBJ1-2
ASRPLGSLSTEAF,TRBV19,TRBJ1-1
ASSPQMGYGYT,TRBV6-5,TRBJ1-2
ASSYSLVGETQY,TRBV6-5,TRBJ2-5
ASSVAEGRLNTEAF,TRBV9,TRBJ1-1
ASRTSGRTDTQY,TRBV10-2,TRBJ2-3
ASSSQPANYGYT,TRBV28,TRBJ1-2
ASSSPDRPPGNTIY,TRBV7-9,TRBJ1-3
ASSPLDVHATNEKLF,TRBV18,TRBJ1-4
ASSTRQGVTEAF,TRBV5-1,TRBJ1-1
ASSYSGGSQERGYT,TRBV6-5,TRBJ1-2
ASSYSQEGTDTQY,TRBV6-5,TRBJ2-3
ASSQGSGVGYTEAF,TRBV4-1,TRBJ1-1
ASSLWSSGSQPQH,TRBV7-9,TRBJ1-5
ASSYGTGNEQF,TRBV5-1,TRBJ2-1
ATSRGGEEETQY,TRBV15,TRBJ2-5
ASRPSADSNQPQH,TRBV6-5,TRBJ1-5
ASSLGTITYEQY,TRBV5-1,TRBJ2-7
ASSVEVTGELF,TRBV5-8,TRBJ2-2
ASSYRGEQY,TRBV27,TRBJ2-7
ASRGSNTEAF,TRBV27,TRBJ1-1
ASSVEASEQY,TRBV9,TRBJ2-7
ASSPLASGNTIY,TRBV6-5,TRBJ1-3
ASSLGGLAGVRDTQY,TRBV7-8,TRBJ2-3
ASSSETGGTEAF,TRBV6-5,TRBJ1-1
ASSPDSLYNQPQH,TRBV6-5,TRBJ1-5
ASSVAGDRDGYT,TRBV7-9,TRBJ1-2
ASSSGTGKGYEQY,TRBV5-6,TRBJ2-7
ASSNPTVISTDTQY,TRBV7-9,TRBJ2-3
ASSTRVVDSPLH,TRBV21-1,TRBJ1-6